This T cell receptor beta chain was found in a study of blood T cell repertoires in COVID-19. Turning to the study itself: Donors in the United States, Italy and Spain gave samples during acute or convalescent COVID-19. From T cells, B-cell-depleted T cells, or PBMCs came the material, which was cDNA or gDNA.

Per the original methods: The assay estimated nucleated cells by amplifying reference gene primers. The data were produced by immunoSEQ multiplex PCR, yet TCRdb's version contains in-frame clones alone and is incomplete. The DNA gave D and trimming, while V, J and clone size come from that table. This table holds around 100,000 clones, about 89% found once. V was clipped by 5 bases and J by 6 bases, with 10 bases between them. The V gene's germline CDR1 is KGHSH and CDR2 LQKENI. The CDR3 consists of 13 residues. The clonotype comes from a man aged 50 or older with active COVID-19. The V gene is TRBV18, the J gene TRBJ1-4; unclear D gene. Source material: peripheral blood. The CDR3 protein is CASSYGSHEKLFF. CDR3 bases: TGTGCCAGCTCATACGGGAGCCATGAAAAACTGTTTTTT.